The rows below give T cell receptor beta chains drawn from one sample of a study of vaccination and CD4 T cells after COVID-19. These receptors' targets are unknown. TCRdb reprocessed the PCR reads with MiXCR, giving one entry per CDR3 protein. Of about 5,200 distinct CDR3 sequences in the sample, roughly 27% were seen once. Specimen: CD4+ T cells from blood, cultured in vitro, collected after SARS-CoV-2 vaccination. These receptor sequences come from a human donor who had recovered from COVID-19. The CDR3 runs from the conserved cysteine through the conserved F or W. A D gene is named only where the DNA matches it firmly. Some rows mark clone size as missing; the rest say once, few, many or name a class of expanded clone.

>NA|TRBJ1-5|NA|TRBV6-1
CASSPRGERQPQHF
TGTGCCAGCAGCCCCCGGGGGGAAAGACAGCCCCAGCATTTT
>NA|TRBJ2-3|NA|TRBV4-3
CASSVAEHTDTQYF
TGCGCCAGCAGCGTGGCGGAGCACACAGATACGCAGTATTTT
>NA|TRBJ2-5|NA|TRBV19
CASSTTGEKETQYF
TGTGCCAGTAGTACTACCGGTGAAAAAGAGACCCAGTACTTC
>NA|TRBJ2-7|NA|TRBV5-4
CASSLGGTTSSYEQYF
TGTGCCAGCAGCTTGGGGGGGACAACTAGCTCCTACGAGCAGTACTTC
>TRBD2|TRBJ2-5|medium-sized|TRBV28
CASSLQTSGVWWTQYF
TGTGCCAGCAGTTTACAGACTAGCGGGGTATGGTGGACCCAGTACTTC
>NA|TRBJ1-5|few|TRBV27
CASSSTSGSSNQPQHF
TGTGCCAGCAGCTCCACTTCGGGGTCGAGCAATCAGCCCCAGCATTTT
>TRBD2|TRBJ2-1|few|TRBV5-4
CASSLELAGGQEQFF
TGTGCCAGCAGCTTGGAACTAGCGGGGGGGCAGGAGCAGTTCTTC
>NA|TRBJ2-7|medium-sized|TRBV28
CASSFWEPGSYEQYF
TGTGCCAGCAGTTTTTGGGAACCAGGGTCCTACGAGCAGTACTTC
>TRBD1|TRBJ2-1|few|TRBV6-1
CASSDRGADRAVNEQFF
TGTGCCAGCAGTGACAGGGGAGCGGACAGGGCGGTGAATGAGCAGTTCTTC
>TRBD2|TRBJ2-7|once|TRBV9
CASSVEGSSGSSYELYF
TGTGCCAGCAGCGTCGAAGGATCGAGCGGGAGCTCCTACGAGCTGTACTTC
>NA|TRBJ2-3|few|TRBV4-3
CASGGRGLGSDTQYF
TGCGCCAGCGGAGGCAGGGGATTAGGGTCAGATACGCAGTATTTT
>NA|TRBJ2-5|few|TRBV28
CASSLLRAAETQYF
TGTGCCAGCAGTTTACTAAGGGCTGCGGAGACCCAGTACTTC
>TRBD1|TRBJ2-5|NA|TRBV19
CASSDWDRGQGETQYF
TGTGCCAGTAGTGACTGGGACAGGGGGCAGGGGGAGACCCAGTACTTC
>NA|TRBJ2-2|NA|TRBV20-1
CSARDQLQGGTGELFF
TGCAGTGCTAGAGACCAGCTACAGGGGGGGACCGGGGAGCTGTTTTTT
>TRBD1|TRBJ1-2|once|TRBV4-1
CASSHSVKGQGSSNYGYTF
TGCGCCAGCAGCCATTCCGTAAAGGGACAGGGCTCATCTAACTATGGCTACACCTTC
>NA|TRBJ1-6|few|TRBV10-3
CAIRATGGNSPLHF
TGTGCCATCAGGGCCACGGGGGGTAATTCACCCCTCCACTTT
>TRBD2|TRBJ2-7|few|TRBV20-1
CSARPTRTSGANEQYF
TGCAGTGCTAGACCCACCCGGACTAGCGGGGCGAACGAGCAGTACTTC
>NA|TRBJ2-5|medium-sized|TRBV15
CATSRAMGRESETQYF
TGTGCCACCAGCAGAGCCATGGGGCGAGAATCAGAGACCCAGTACTTC
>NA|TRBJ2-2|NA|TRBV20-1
CSARGGGSYTGELFF
TGCAGTGCTAGAGGAGGAGGGTCCTACACCGGGGAGCTGTTTTTT
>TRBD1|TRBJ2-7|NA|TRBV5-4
CASSLVGQSYEQYF
TGTGCCAGCAGCTTGGTGGGACAGAGCTACGAGCAGTACTTC
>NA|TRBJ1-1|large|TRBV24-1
CATGEEGREAFF
TGTGCCACCGGCGAGGAGGGGAGGGAAGCTTTCTTT
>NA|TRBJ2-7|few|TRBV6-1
CASSAAGAQGEQYF
TGTGCCAGCAGTGCGGCGGGGGCGCAGGGCGAGCAGTACTTC
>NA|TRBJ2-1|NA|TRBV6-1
CASSNEQFF
TGTGCCAGCTCCAATGAGCAGTTCTTC
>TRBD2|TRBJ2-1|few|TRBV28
CASSPPRSSGDNEQFF
TGTGCCAGCAGTCCCCCTCGGTCTAGCGGAGACAATGAGCAGTTCTTC
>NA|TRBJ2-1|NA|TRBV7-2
CASSLVAWNEQFF
TGTGCCAGCAGCTTAGTGGCCTGGAATGAGCAGTTCTTC
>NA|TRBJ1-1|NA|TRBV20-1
CSAMGGGKGTEAFF
TGCAGTGCCATGGGCGGGGGCAAGGGCACTGAAGCTTTCTTT
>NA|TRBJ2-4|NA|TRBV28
CASSPTDRAKNIQYF
TGTGCCAGCAGTCCCACAGACAGGGCCAAAAACATTCAGTACTTC
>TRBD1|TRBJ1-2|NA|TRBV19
CASSALPGQSNYGYTF
TGTGCCAGTAGTGCCCTACCGGGACAGAGTAACTATGGCTACACCTTC
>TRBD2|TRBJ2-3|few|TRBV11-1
CASSLALAGATDTQYF
TGTGCCAGCAGCTTAGCGCTAGCGGGGGCCACAGATACGCAGTATTTT
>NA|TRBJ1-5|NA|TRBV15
CATSRDSYQPQHF
TGTGCCACCAGCAGAGATTCGTATCAGCCCCAGCATTTT
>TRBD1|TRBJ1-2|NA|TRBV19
CASRESTTGGYGYTF
TGTGCCAGTAGAGAATCCACCACAGGGGGCTATGGCTACACCTTC
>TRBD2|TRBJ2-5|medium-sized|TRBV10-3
CAISLAGEEETQYF
TGTGCCATCAGTCTAGCGGGAGAGGAAGAGACCCAGTACTTC
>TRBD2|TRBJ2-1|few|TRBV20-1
CSARDGGRAMSSYNEQFF
TGCAGTGCTAGAGATGGCGGGAGGGCCATGAGCTCCTACAATGAGCAGTTCTTC
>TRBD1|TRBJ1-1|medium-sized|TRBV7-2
CASMRRQGGGSEAFF
TGTGCCAGCATGCGTAGACAGGGAGGGGGATCTGAAGCTTTCTTT
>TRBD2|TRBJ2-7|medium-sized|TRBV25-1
CASSFGLAVEQYF
TGTGCCAGCAGTTTCGGACTAGCGGTCGAGCAGTACTTC
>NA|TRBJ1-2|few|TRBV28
CASIGGYGYTF
TGTGCCAGCATCGGGGGCTATGGCTACACCTTC
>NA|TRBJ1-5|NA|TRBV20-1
CSAPTDGSYSNQPQHF
TGCAGTGCCCCGACGGACGGCTCCTATAGCAATCAGCCCCAGCATTTT
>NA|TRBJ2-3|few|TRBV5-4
CASSLDSTDTQYF
TGTGCCAGCAGCTTGGACAGCACAGATACGCAGTATTTT
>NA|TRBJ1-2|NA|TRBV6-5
CASSYSGARYYGYTF
TGTGCCAGCAGTTACTCAGGGGCCCGCTACTATGGCTACACCTTC
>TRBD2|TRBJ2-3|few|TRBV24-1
CATSGLAGSTDTQYF
TGTGCCACCAGCGGACTAGCGGGATCCACAGATACGCAGTATTTT